Shown below are 13 T cell receptor beta chains from a single sample sequenced in a study of blood T cell repertoires in COVID-19. Profiling relied on immunoSEQ multiplex PCR, and the TCRdb table lists in-frame clones only, not all of them. The sample includes about 150,000 clones, around 84% of them seen just once. The sequencing input was peripheral blood. These receptors all come from a woman in her forties or fifties with acute or convalescent COVID-19.

The rearrangement links TRBV7-2 to TRBJ2-7; possibly TRBD2 for D (6 bases). Trimming stripped 5 bases from V and 7 bases from J, with 18 bases between. Looked up from germline, CDR1 is SGHTA and CDR2 is FQGNSA. CDR3 length: 14 amino acids. CDR3 in amino acids: CASSAPGLVKEQYF. Here the CDR3 DNA reads TGTGCCAGCAGCGCCCCGGGACTGGTAAAGGAGCAGTACTTC.

This clone was counted a single time. The V gene is TRBV2, the J gene TRBJ2-7; weak D call: TRBD2 (6 bases). Trimming left V 1 base short and J 7 bases short, with 11 bases between. This CDR3 has 13 residues. Germline CDR1 reads SNHLY; CDR2 reads FYNNEI. The CDR3 DNA reads as TGTGCCAGCAGTGAAGGGGTGGGGACTGAGCAGTACTTC. The encoded protein is CASSEGVGTEQYF.

The chain couples TRBV7-2 to TRBJ2-3; D is perhaps TRBD1 (5 bases). The CDR3 is 14 amino acids. CDR1 and CDR2 from the germline V gene are SGHTA and FQGNSA. V lost 4 bases to trimming and J lost 2 bases, with 10 bases between them. The CDR3 sequence: CASSSRATTDTQYF. The CDR3 DNA is TGTGCCAGCAGCTCCAGGGCGACCACAGATACGCAGTATTTT.

This sequence joins TRBV11-3 and TRBJ2-1; D is perhaps TRBD2 (5 bases). This CDR3 is built from 13 residues. V lost 3 bases to trimming and J lost 7 bases, with 10 bases between them. Germline V gene lookup returns CDR1 SGHNT and CDR2 YENEEA. CDR3 amino acids: CASSLGERNEQFF. CDR3 DNA sequence: TGTGCCAGCAGCTTGGGAGAAAGGAATGAGCAGTTCTTC.

This clone was counted a single time. V and J are TRBV9 and TRBJ1-2; no clear D gene. Between the trimmed V and J ends, which lost 0 bases and 1 base, there was a span of 16 bases. The germline V gene encodes CDR1 SGDLS and CDR2 YYNGEE. CDR3 length equals 17 residues. CDR3 in DNA: TGTGCCAGCAGCGTAGGGACTCCCTTGGGAGATAACTATGGCTACACCTTC. Protein product: CASSVGTPLGDNYGYTF.

The rearrangement uses TRBV6-6 and TRBJ2-7; 12 nucleotides line up with TRBD1. V was clipped by 5 bases and J by 6 bases; unmatched bases: 8. The CDR3 totals 15 residues. CDR1 and CDR2 (germline): MNHNY, SVGAGI (reference sequence). The CDR3 reads CASSLPGQGAVEQYF. Here the CDR3 DNA reads TGTGCCAGCAGTCTCCCGGGACAGGGGGCTGTCGAGCAGTACTTC.

The rearrangement links TRBV4-2 to TRBJ2-7; TRBD2 matches 7 bases. Per the germline V gene, CDR1 is LGHNA and CDR2 is YNFKEQ. This CDR3 has 15 amino acids. Trimming cost V 0 bases and J 2 bases; bases outside gene matches: 4. CDR3 sequence reads: CASSQEPREAYEQYF. The CDR3 coding sequence is TGTGCCAGCAGCCAAGAACCCCGGGAGGCCTACGAGCAGTACTTC.

The rearrangement joins TRBV5-1 to TRBJ1-2; possibly TRBD1 for D (5 bases). The CDR3 is 14 amino acids. The V and J ends lost 6 bases and 0 bases respectively, with 12 bases between them. The germline CDR1 and CDR2 sequences are SGHRS and YFSETQ. The CDR3 nucleotides are TGCGCCAGCACGCCCGGGGGGACTAACTATGGCTACACCTTC. Amino acid sequence: CASTPGGTNYGYTF.

V gene TRBV4-3 combines with J gene TRBJ2-7; TRBD1 aligns across 11 bases. Germline V gives CDR1 LGHNA, CDR2 YSLEER. V trimming: 1 base; J trimming: 5 bases; junction bases outside the gene matches: 7. The CDR3 has 16 residues. The CDR3, as DNA: TGCGCCAGCAGCCAAGTGGTTGGGACAGGGGGGCACGAGCAGTACTTC. This sequence encodes CASSQVVGTGGHEQYF.

The rearrangement links TRBV5-4 to TRBJ1-2, with 12 positions matching TRBD1. The V segment lost 4 bases and the J segment 4 bases; nucleotides outside the gene matches: 8. The CDR3 contains 16 residues. Germline CDR1 reads SGHNT; CDR2 reads YYREEE (reference sequence). The CDR3 DNA reads as TGTGCCAGCAGCGCCTCTCCGGGACAGGGGGCCTATGGCTACACCTTC. Translating it yields CASSASPGQGAYGYTF.

V and J are TRBV30 and TRBJ1-6; D might be TRBD1 (5 bases). CDR3 length: 14 residues. CDR1 is GTSNPN and CDR2 is SVGIG in the germline V gene (reference sequence). The V gene lost 4 bases and the J gene lost 6 bases, with 13 bases spanning the gap. In DNA form, the CDR3 reads TGTGCCTGGATGAAGGCAGGGTTTAATTCACCCCTCCACTTT. Its protein is CAWMKAGFNSPLHF.

The CDR3 spells CASSQIGGREGTQYF. The CDR3 DNA reads TGTGCCAGCAGTCAAATCGGGGGGCGTGAAGGGACCCAGTACTTC. The chain combines TRBV28 with TRBJ2-5; D is possibly TRBD2 (7 bases). V lost 5 bases and J lost 7, with 20 bases in between. CDR3 length equals 15 residues. The germline gives CDR1 MDHEN, CDR2 SYDVKM.

V and J are TRBV12-3 or TRBV12-4 and TRBJ2-5; 7 bases match TRBD2. With 5 bases clipped from V and 2 bases from J, the junction kept 2 bases outside the gene matches. The CDR3 is made up of 13 amino acids. This CDR3 reads CASSVSGQETQYF. In nucleotides, the CDR3 is TGTGCCAGCAGTGTTAGCGGGCAAGAGACCCAGTACTTC.